The rows below give T cell receptor beta chains drawn from one sample of a study of T cells in Graves' hyperthyroidism and ophthalmopathy. TCRdb analysed the multiplex PCR reads with MiXCR anew, one entry per CDR3 protein. The table records roughly 710,000 distinct CDR3 sequences, about a third of them present only once. Sequencing was done on a sample of blood. These TCRs come from a woman aged 40 to 50 with Graves' hyperthyroidism. Both conserved end residues are part of each CDR3. The order of the fields is V gene, J gene, clone size, D gene, CDR3 protein, CDR3 DNA. A D gene is named only where the DNA matches it firmly. Clone size is shown for a subset of rows, as once, few, many or a class of expanded clone.

TRBV10-3,TRBJ1-5,many,-,CAISESGRGDGNQPQHF,TGTGCCATCAGTGAGTCGGGCCGGGGGGATGGCAATCAGCCCCAGCATTTT
TRBV5-4,TRBJ2-5,few,-,CASSLAPGRGSRARETQYF,TGTGCCAGCAGCTTGGCCCCGGGACGGGGATCAAGGGCTCGGGAGACCCAGTACTTC
TRBV20-1,TRBJ2-2,many,TRBD1,CSASKTGDTGELFF,TGCAGTGCTAGTAAGACAGGGGACACCGGGGAGCTGTTTTTT
TRBV29-1,TRBJ1-4,once,-,CSVEDPNEKLFF,TGCAGCGTTGAAGACCCAAATGAAAAACTGTTTTTT
TRBV20-1,TRBJ2-3,few,-,CSASEAGGTDTQYF,TGCAGTGCCTCCGAGGCAGGGGGCACAGATACGCAGTATTTT
TRBV7-9,TRBJ2-7,-,TRBD1,CASSPGTELDEQYF,TGTGCCAGCAGCCCCGGGACAGAACTCGACGAGCAGTACTTC
TRBV20-1,TRBJ1-4,many,-,CSALPGLNNEKLFF,TGCAGTGCTCTGCCGGGACTGAACAATGAAAAACTGTTTTTT
TRBV7-2,TRBJ2-7,-,-,CASSPSDSFYEQYF,TGTGCCAGCAGTCCCTCGGACAGCTTCTACGAGCAGTACTTC
TRBV4-3,TRBJ1-3,-,-,CASSPSVQGRYTIYF,TGCGCCAGCAGCCCTAGCGTGCAGGGGCGGTACACCATATATTTT
TRBV19,TRBJ2-2,few,-,CASSRGSGFGELFF,TGTGCCAGTAGTCGAGGCTCAGGATTCGGGGAGCTGTTTTTT
TRBV9,TRBJ2-7,few,TRBD2,CASSPTRGGISYEQYF,TGTGCCAGCAGCCCGACCCGCGGGGGAATCTCCTACGAGCAGTACTTC
TRBV20-1,TRBJ2-5,-,TRBD2,CSAFSGLAGVRETQYF,TGCAGTGCCTTCTCGGGACTAGCGGGAGTTCGAGAGACCCAGTACTTC
TRBV2,TRBJ2-7,-,-,CASGGPRSAYEQYF,TGTGCCAGCGGAGGGCCTCGCTCTGCCTACGAGCAGTACTTC
TRBV7-9,TRBJ2-7,-,-,CASSQVGPRGGYEQYF,TGCGCCAGCAGCCAAGTAGGCCCCAGGGGCGGCTACGAGCAGTACTTC
TRBV7-9,TRBJ1-5,-,TRBD1,CASSPTGGFGNQPQHF,TGTGCCAGCAGCCCGACAGGGGGCTTTGGCAATCAGCCCCAGCATTTT
TRBV9,TRBJ1-3,-,-,CASSAEGGGVGNTIYF,TGTGCCAGCAGCGCCGAAGGGGGGGGTGTTGGAAACACCATATATTTT
TRBV7-2,TRBJ2-7,-,TRBD1,CASSPRLTGGMYEQYF,TGTGCCAGCAGCCCTCGCCTGACAGGGGGCATGTACGAGCAGTACTTC
TRBV19,TRBJ2-5,-,TRBD2,CASSIDLDGGETQYF,TGTGCCAGTAGTATAGATCTCGACGGGGGGGAGACCCAGTACTTC
TRBV6-5,TRBJ2-2,once,-,CASSPMERNTGELFF,TGTGCCAGCAGCCCGATGGAACGAAACACCGGGGAGCTGTTTTTT
TRBV9,TRBJ2-5,few,-,CASSASPGVLETQYF,TGTGCCAGCAGCGCCTCGCCAGGGGTTCTTGAGACCCAGTACTTC
TRBV7-7,TRBJ2-2,many,TRBD2,CASSLEPGGTGELFF,TGTGCTAGCAGCTTAGAACCGGGAGGCACCGGGGAGCTGTTTTTT
TRBV6-5,TRBJ1-2,-,-,CASSYSGEDAYTF,TGTGCCAGCAGTTACTCGGGGGAGGATGCCTACACCTTC
TRBV5-1,TRBJ1-6,few,-,CASRLLSINSPLHF,TGCGCCAGCAGATTACTCAGCATCAATTCACCCCTCCACTTT
TRBV5-1,TRBJ2-5,-,-,CATKGVTTQETQYF,TGCGCCACCAAGGGAGTGACGACTCAAGAGACCCAGTACTTC
TRBV2,TRBJ2-1,-,TRBD1,CASSLATGAYNEQFF,TGTGCCAGCAGCCTCGCAACAGGGGCTTACAATGAGCAGTTCTTC
TRBV4-3,TRBJ1-5,few,-,CASSQDMPNQPQHF,TGCGCCAGCAGCCAAGATATGCCCAATCAGCCCCAGCATTTT
TRBV5-1,TRBJ1-1,many,-,CASSNRQGSTEAFF,TGCGCCAGCAGCAATCGTCAGGGGAGCACTGAAGCTTTCTTT
TRBV19,TRBJ1-5,-,-,CASSIEASGQPQHF,TGTGCCAGTAGTATAGAGGCTAGCGGGCAGCCCCAGCATTTT
TRBV5-4,TRBJ2-7,few,TRBD2,CASRPTSGSFAYEQYF,TGTGCCAGCAGGCCGACTAGCGGGAGTTTCGCCTACGAGCAGTACTTC
TRBV19,TRBJ1-5,many,-,CASGRKENQPQHF,TGTGCCAGTGGGAGAAAGGAGAATCAGCCCCAGCATTTT
TRBV7-3,TRBJ2-2,-,-,CASSLNSPGTGELFF,TGTGCCAGCAGCTTAAACTCCCCTGGGACCGGGGAGCTGTTTTTT
TRBV18,TRBJ2-5,-,-,CASSQESQETQYF,TGTGCCAGCTCACAGGAGAGTCAAGAGACCCAGTACTTC
TRBV7-9,TRBJ2-7,-,TRBD1,CASASDRGRPGQYF,TGTGCCAGTGCTTCGGACAGGGGGCGACCCGGGCAGTACTTC
TRBV12-3/TRBV12-4,TRBJ2-6,few,-,CASSATGSGANVLTF,TGTGCCAGCAGTGCTACAGGGTCTGGGGCCAACGTCCTGACTTTC
TRBV15,TRBJ1-2,-,TRBD1,CATSRAGQGIYGYTF,TGTGCCACCAGCAGAGCTGGACAGGGGATATATGGCTACACCTTC
TRBV6-5,TRBJ1-1,-,TRBD1,CASLSATGWGTEAFF,TGTGCCAGCCTATCCGCGACAGGGTGGGGCACTGAAGCTTTCTTT
TRBV10-3,TRBJ1-6,many,-,CAISDMNSPLHF,TGTGCCATCAGTGACATGAATTCACCCCTCCACTTT
TRBV11-2,TRBJ2-5,-,TRBD1,CASRAGTVQETQYF,TGTGCCAGCAGGGCCGGGACAGTCCAAGAGACCCAGTACTTC
TRBV9,TRBJ2-5,-,TRBD2,CASGRAHGETQYF,TGTGCTAGCGGGAGGGCCCACGGTGAGACCCAGTACTTC
TRBV12-3/TRBV12-4,TRBJ1-4,many,-,CASSSLQVNGEKLFF,TGTGCCAGCAGTTCCCTACAGGTGAACGGTGAAAAACTGTTTTTT
TRBV19,TRBJ2-7,few,-,CAVGQGGSYEQYF,TGTGCCGTGGGCCAGGGAGGCTCCTACGAGCAGTACTTC
TRBV10-3,TRBJ2-5,many,-,CAISDVGVGETQYF,TGTGCCATCAGTGACGTCGGGGTAGGAGAGACCCAGTACTTC
TRBV10-3,TRBJ2-2,-,-,CASSYAEGFYTGELFF,TGTGCCAGCAGTTACGCCGAGGGTTTCTACACCGGGGAGCTGTTTTTT
TRBV20-1,TRBJ2-5,-,-,CSARRTVQETQCF,TGCAGTGCTCGTAGGACGGTCCAAGAGACCCAGTGCTTC
TRBV7-9,TRBJ2-7,-,-,CASSPQGTEQYF,TGTGCCAGCAGTCCCCAGGGTACTGAGCAGTACTTC
TRBV5-4,TRBJ2-7,-,-,CASTLARRGTYEQYF,TGTGCCAGCACCTTGGCCCGGCGCGGGACCTACGAGCAGTACTTC
TRBV10-2,TRBJ1-4,many,-,CASSGGGWTNEKLFF,TGCGCCAGCAGTGGGGGGGGGTGGACTAATGAAAAACTGTTTTTT
TRBV7-9,TRBJ1-5,many,-,CASSFQGNSNQPQHF,TGTGCCAGCAGCTTTCAGGGCAATAGCAATCAGCCCCAGCATTTT
TRBV6-6,TRBJ1-2,-,-,CASSYLGAQDYGYTF,TGTGCCAGCAGTTACTTGGGGGCGCAGGATTATGGCTACACCTTC
TRBV10-3,TRBJ2-7,many,-,CAISEIRRDEQYF,TGTGCCATCAGTGAGATAAGGAGGGACGAGCAGTACTTC